This T cell receptor beta chain was identified in a study of type 1 regulatory T cells. For the study at large: T-allo10 is an in vitro-generated, Tr1-enriched CD4 T cell product specific for alloantigen. General observations from the study: Tr1 cells had a more restricted TCR repertoire than non-Tr1 cells.

At least ten counts were recorded for this clonotype. The target antigen is unknown. CDR1 and CDR2 from the germline V gene are SGHNT and YYREEE (reference sequence). Unmatched junction bases numbered 7, after V lost 3 bases and J lost 5 bases. This CDR3 has 15 amino acids. One entry per CDR3 protein results from TCRdb running MiXCR on the reads. The sample contains several thousand distinct CDR3 sequences, roughly 24% of which appear only once. Sequencing used cultured type 1 regulatory T (Tr1) cells, either the whole culture or a sorted fraction (not recorded which). The TCR sequence derives from a human donor in good health. The chain combines TRBV5-4 with TRBJ1-2; TRBD1 matches 10 bases. Here the CDR3 reads CASSSRTGGGYGYTF. CDR3 DNA: TGTGCCAGCAGCTCACGGACAGGGGGAGGATATGGCTACACCTTC.